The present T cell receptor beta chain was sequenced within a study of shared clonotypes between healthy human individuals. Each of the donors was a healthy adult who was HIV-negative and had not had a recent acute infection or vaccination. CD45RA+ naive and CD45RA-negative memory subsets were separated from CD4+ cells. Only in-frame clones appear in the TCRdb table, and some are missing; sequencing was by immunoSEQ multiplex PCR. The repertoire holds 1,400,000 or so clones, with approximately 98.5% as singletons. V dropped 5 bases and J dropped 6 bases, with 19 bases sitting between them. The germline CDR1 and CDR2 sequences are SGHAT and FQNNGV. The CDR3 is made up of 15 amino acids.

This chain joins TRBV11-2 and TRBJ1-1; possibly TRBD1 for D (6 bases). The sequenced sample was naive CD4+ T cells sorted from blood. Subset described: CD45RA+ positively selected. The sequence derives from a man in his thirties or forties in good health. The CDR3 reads CASSPAGGAYAEAFF. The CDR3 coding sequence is TGTGCCAGCAGCCCGGCGGGGGGCGCGTATGCTGAAGCTTTCTTT.